A single sample gave rise to the 25 T cell receptor beta chains below, sequenced in a study of T cell changes during pregnancy in multiple sclerosis (dated by TCRdb to about 2019). Library preparation was by the immunoSEQ multiplex PCR assay. Sourced from immuneACCESS, this table was stored by TCRdb with only in-frame sequences that have V and J called. A share of the clones is absent; for the studies checked, an unresolved V gene accounts for under half, and the remainder has no known explanation. Across this sample there are about 120,000 clones, with around 93% seen only once. Roughly 6% of the sample rests with the top ten. Sequenced here: peripheral blood, sampled before pregnancy. The source is a female donor with multiple sclerosis, enrolled in a pregnancy study.

The chain employs TRBV19 and TRBJ2-1; 9 bases are shared with TRBD1. The CDR3 sequence is 15 residues long. V shed 7 bases, J shed 4 bases, and the junction held 8 bases outside the gene matches. Germline V gene data show CDR1 as LNHDA and CDR2 as SQIVND (reference sequence). In nucleotides, the CDR3 is TGTGCCAGTACCGTGGACAGGGGAGGGTACAATGAGCAGTTCTTC. Translated, it gives CASTVDRGGYNEQFF. Based on the CDR3 plus reference TRBV19 and TRBJ2-1, the full variable domain is DGGITQSPKYLFRKEGQNVTLSCEQNLNHDAMYWYRQDPGQGLRLIYYSQIVNDFQKGDIAEGYSVSREKKESFPLTVTSAQKNPTAFYLCASTVDRGGYNEQFFGPGTRLTVL.

V usage is TRBV4-2 and J usage is TRBJ1-2; possible D gene TRBD1, 6 bases. V lost 2 bases, J lost 4 bases, and 17 bases lay in between. The CDR3 spans 16 residues. Germline CDR1 and CDR2: LGHNA and YNFKEQ. The CDR3 loop is CASSQTDRQGLYGYTF. The CDR3 DNA reads TGTGCCAGCAGCCAAACCGACAGGCAGGGGCTCTATGGCTACACCTTC.

In the case of this clone: Other DNA sequences in this specimen translate into the identical CDR3. The genes are TRBV19 and TRBJ1-1; no firm D call. Germline V gene lookup returns CDR1 LNHDA and CDR2 SQIVND (reference sequence). The CDR3 covers 13 residues. With 6 bases removed from V and 1 base from J, the gap between germline ends came to 9 bases. This CDR3 reads CASSTTGNTEAFF. The CDR3, as DNA: TGTGCCAGTAGCACCACGGGGAACACTGAAGCTTTCTTT.

V and J are TRBV9 and TRBJ2-7, with 12 bases matching TRBD1. There are 18 residues in the CDR3. Trimming at V came to 2 bases and at J to 5 bases, leaving 14 bases not matched to a gene. Germline CDR1 is SGDLS and CDR2 is YYNGEE. In DNA form, the CDR3 reads TGTGCCAGCAGCGTCCAGTCGGAGCCGGGACAGGGGGCCAACGAGCAGTACTTC. Translated, it gives CASSVQSEPGQGANEQYF.

The chain employs TRBV9 and TRBJ1-2; the match to TRBD1 covers 8 bases. CDR1 and CDR2 (germline): SGDLS, YYNGEE. The CDR3 contains 17 residues. The trim removed 7 bases at V and 5 bases at J, leaving 19 bases unmatched. Written as DNA, the CDR3 is TGTGCCAGCGGACTTAGTGGAGGGACAGGAGTAAATTATGGCTACACCTTC. Its translation is CASGLSGGTGVNYGYTF.

The chain has TRBV27 and TRBJ2-3, with a tentative D call TRBD2 (6 bases). Germline CDR1 reads MNHEY; CDR2 reads SMNVEV (reference sequence). Trimming left V 4 bases short and J 6 bases short, with 14 bases between. The CDR3 loop spans 14 amino acids. In nucleotides, the CDR3 is TGTGCCAGCAGTTCCGGGACTCGGGGTGATACGCAGTATTTT. This translates into CASSSGTRGDTQYF.

A single count supports this clone. This rearrangement joins TRBV27 to TRBJ2-2; possible D gene TRBD1, 6 bases. Trimming took 0 bases from V and 4 from J, leaving 12 bases between them. The CDR3 is 16 residues long. Germline loops: CDR1 MNHEY, CDR2 SMNVEV (reference sequence). CDR3 nucleotide sequence: TGTGCCAGCAGTTTATCATCAGGGGAACTCACCGGGGAGCTGTTTTTT. Its translation: CASSLSSGELTGELFF.

This chain joins TRBV19 and TRBJ1-1; 8 positions match TRBD1. Germline CDR1 is LNHDA and CDR2 is SQIVND (reference sequence). After removal of 3 bases from V and 1 base from J, the junction contained 4 bases not matched to a gene. This CDR3 has 15 amino acids. CDR3 amino acids: CASSIQGAKNTEAFF. In DNA, the CDR3 is TGTGCCAGTAGTATTCAGGGGGCTAAGAACACTGAAGCTTTCTTT. Using reference TRBV19 and TRBJ1-1 for the parts outside the CDR3, the full variable domain is DGGITQSPKYLFRKEGQNVTLSCEQNLNHDAMYWYRQDPGQGLRLIYYSQIVNDFQKGDIAEGYSVSREKKESFPLTVTSAQKNPTAFYLCASSIQGAKNTEAFFGQGTRLTVV.

The chain links TRBV5-1 to TRBJ2-7; 8 nucleotides line up with TRBD1. Germline CDR1 SGHRS, CDR2 YFSETQ. Trimming cost V 0 bases and J 4 bases; bases outside gene matches: 9. CDR3 length: 16 residues. CDR3 DNA: TGCGCCAGCAGCTTGGAGACAGGGGTGTTAGTGTACGAGCAGTACTTC. Translated, it gives CASSLETGVLVYEQYF.

The V gene is TRBV4-1, the J gene TRBJ1-2; 9 bases line up with TRBD1. The CDR3 extends over 13 amino acids. V lost 3 bases to trimming and J lost 6 bases; unmatched junction nucleotides: 2. Per the germline V gene, CDR1 is MGHRA and CDR2 is YSYEKL. CDR3 amino acids: CASSHGTGNGYTF. CDR3 sequence (DNA): TGCGCCAGCAGCCACGGGACAGGGAATGGCTACACCTTC.

This sequence joins TRBV14 and TRBJ2-5; TRBD2 is a possible D gene (5 bases). This CDR3 has 15 amino acids. V gave up 5 bases and J gave up 5 bases, with 18 bases separating them. Germline assignment: CDR1 SGHDN and CDR2 FVKESK. The CDR3 sequence: CASSTYLVGVETQYF. CDR3 DNA: TGTGCCAGCAGCACCTACCTCGTCGGGGTTGAGACCCAGTACTTC.

The chain is built from TRBV27 and TRBJ2-5, with D possibly matching TRBD2 (5 bases). There are 13 residues in the CDR3. With 6 bases removed from V and 4 bases from J, the gap between germline ends came to 12 bases. In germline, CDR1 is MNHEY, CDR2 SMNVEV (reference sequence). CDR3: CASRDSAGETQYF. DNA for the CDR3: TGTGCCAGCAGGGACTCCGCCGGAGAGACCCAGTACTTC.

The chain has TRBV28 and TRBJ2-7; D is uncertain. The CDR3 sequence is 16 residues long. V was pared by 7 bases and J by 5 bases, with 24 bases between. Germline CDR1 MDHEN, CDR2 SYDVKM. The CDR3 protein is CASTPFYVTDSHEQYF. The DNA for the CDR3 is TGTGCCAGCACCCCCTTCTATGTGACTGATTCACACGAGCAGTACTTC.

The chain couples TRBV6-5 to TRBJ2-5, with TRBD1 matching 8 bases. The germline V gene has CDR1 MNHEY and CDR2 SVGAGI. This CDR3 spans 14 amino acids. With V trimmed by 6 bases and J by 5 bases, 8 bases remained unmatched. CDR3 in amino acids: CASSLRTGRETQYF. In DNA form, the CDR3 reads TGTGCCAGCAGCCTCCGGACAGGGCGGGAGACCCAGTACTTC.

The V call is TRBV2, the J call TRBJ2-1, with D possibly being TRBD2 (5 bases). Trimming pared 9 bases from V and 7 bases from J, leaving 10 bases between. CDR1 and CDR2 (germline): SNHLY, FYNNEI. CDR3 length equals 11 residues. CDR3 loop: CARGLANEQFF. In DNA, the CDR3 is TGTGCCAGAGGACTCGCGAATGAGCAGTTCTTC.

The CDR3 nucleotides read TGTGCCAGTAGTCAGCGGGAGAGAGGTGAGAACGAGCAGTACTTC. Protein: CASSQRERGENEQYF. The chain recombines TRBV19 with TRBJ2-7; 8 bases line up with TRBD2. V shed 5 bases, J shed 5 bases, and the junction held 11 bases outside the gene matches. Germline CDR1 and CDR2: LNHDA and SQIVND (reference sequence). This CDR3 has 15 residues.

The rearrangement uses TRBV21-1 and TRBJ2-3; TRBD1, the table's D call, was not compared with the DNA. TRBV21-1 is listed as a pseudogene. This CDR3 has 16 residues. The CDR3 sequence is CASSSSGTGGTDTQYF. The CDR3 DNA is TGTGCCAGCAGCAGCTCCGGGACAGGGGGCACAGATACGCAGTATTTT.

The gene calls are TRBV7-2 and TRBJ1-5; D perhaps matches TRBD1 (6 bases). Trimming removed 5 bases at V and 5 bases at J, with 10 bases between. The CDR3 is 13 amino acids. Germline CDR1 reads SGHTA; CDR2 reads FQGNSA. Here the CDR3 DNA reads TGTGCCAGCAGCCAACAGGGAGATCAGCCCCAGCATTTT. It specifies CASSQQGDQPQHF.

The rearrangement joins TRBV19 to TRBJ2-5; 11 positions agree with TRBD1. This CDR3 comprises 15 residues. J lost 3 bases, V lost 3 bases, and 3 bases had no gene match. Germline-derived CDR1 and CDR2 are LNHDA and SQIVND (reference sequence). In DNA form, the CDR3 reads TGTGCCAGTAGTATGGGACAGGGGGTTAAAGAGACCCAGTACTTC. Translation: CASSMGQGVKETQYF.

The rearrangement links TRBV5-1 to TRBJ1-1, with no clear D. With 4 bases removed from V and 0 bases from J, the gap between germline ends came to 16 bases. The CDR3 sequence is 16 residues long. Germline V CDR1 and CDR2: SGHRS, YFSETQ. The DNA for the CDR3 is TGCGCCAGCAGCATAGGGAGCTTCCCCATGAACACTGAAGCTTTCTTT. Translated: CASSIGSFPMNTEAFF.

The chain is built from TRBV27 and TRBJ2-3; 10 positions match TRBD2. With 6 bases clipped from V and 6 bases from J, the junction kept 9 bases outside the gene matches. CDR1 is MNHEY, CDR2 SMNVEV, per germline (reference sequence). The CDR3 spans 15 residues. This CDR3 reads CASSPLAGVADTQYF. Written as DNA, the CDR3 is TGTGCCAGCAGCCCGCTAGCGGGAGTTGCGGATACGCAGTATTTT.

This chain joins TRBV5-1 and TRBJ2-2, with 11 bases fitting TRBD1. V shed 7 bases, J shed 5 bases, and the junction held 13 bases outside the gene matches. The CDR3 loop spans 17 amino acids. Germline-derived CDR1 and CDR2 are SGHRS and YFSETQ. The CDR3 sequence: CASEVESGTGGTGELFF. Here the CDR3 DNA reads TGCGCCAGCGAAGTTGAATCCGGGACAGGGGGGACCGGGGAGCTGTTTTTT. The full variable domain, rest sourced from reference TRBV5-1 and TRBJ2-2, is KAGVTQTPRYLIKTRGQQVTLSCSPISGHRSVSWYQQTPGQGLQFLFEYFSETQRNKGNFPGRFSGRQFSNSRSEMNVSTLELGDSALYLCASEVESGTGGTGELFFGEGSRLTVL.

The chain has TRBV10-3 and TRBJ2-7, with 10 bases that match TRBD2. This CDR3 is 16 amino acids long. Trimming took 2 bases from V and 2 from J; bases not matched to a gene: 6. Germline V gene sequence: CDR1 ENHRY, CDR2 SYGVKD. CDR3 protein: CAISEAGTSATYEQYF. Written as DNA, the CDR3 is TGTGCCATCAGTGAGGCCGGGACTAGCGCAACCTACGAGCAGTACTTC.

The gene calls are TRBV7-3 and TRBJ2-7, with 7 bases lining up with TRBD2. The germline V gene encodes CDR1 SGHTA and CDR2 FQGTGA. The CDR3 extends over 14 amino acids. With 3 bases clipped from V and 4 bases from J, the junction kept 6 bases outside the gene matches. Here the CDR3 reads CASSLGSGPYEQYF. The CDR3 DNA follows: TGTGCCAGCAGCTTGGGTAGCGGGCCGTACGAGCAGTACTTC.

The chain combines TRBV21-1 with TRBJ2-7; the table's D call, TRBD2, has no DNA check behind it. TRBV21-1 is marked as a pseudogene. This CDR3 has 15 residues. CDR3 sequence reads: CASSKEIGLAYEQYF. The DNA for the CDR3 is TGTGCCAGCAGCAAAGAAATAGGACTAGCTTACGAGCAGTACTTC.